This T cell receptor beta chain came from a study of T cells expressing NK-cell markers (TCRdb year 2020). About the investigation overall: Three sorted T-cell subsets (CD3+CD56+NKG2C+, CD3+CD56+NKG2C- and CD3+CD56-NKG2C+) from under 10 donors had their TCR beta-chain repertoires profiled. Illumina HiSeq 2000/2500, MiSeq or NextSeq was used to sequence libraries as 2 x 150 bp reads. Of the eight sequenced donors, seven were found to be HCMV-seropositive and one was found to be HCMV-seronegative. All eight donors whose samples were sequenced were randomly selected healthy volunteers, three of them men and five women.

To determine HCMV serostatus, a commercial ELISA kit was used to detect HCMV-specific IgG in serum. Ficoll density gradient centrifugation was used to isolate peripheral blood mononuclear cells from blood. The CDR3, from cysteine to phenylalanine, totals 14 residues. No DNA appears here. The germline V gene (reference sequence) sets CDR1 to DFQATT and CDR2 to SNEGSKA. Sequenced using an Illumina HiSeq 2000. 5'RACE template switching, by which a universal primer site and unique molecular identifiers were added, was used to make TCR beta cDNA libraries. cDNA synthesis was primed from the TCR beta constant segment, followed by two successive PCR amplification steps. Regarding the original processing steps: MIGEC was used to demultiplex reads and group the reads by UMI, and MiTCR was used to assemble and quantify clonotypes. To remove erroneous sequences, TCR cDNA sequences were retained only when supported by two or more reads. The tcR package was used for downstream repertoire analysis, and clonotypes were matched between fractions using CDR3 nucleotide sequence together with V segment. VDJmatch was used to annotate antigen specificity against VDJdb, with one amino acid substitution allowed in CDR3. The reads underwent TCRdb reprocessing, giving one record for each CDR3 protein sequence and no DNA. In this record, the V and J calls reflect TCRdb's handling and not the investigators' own analysis. This sample's clone table shows roughly 170,000 distinct CDR3 sequences. Of the sample, approximately 18% falls within the top ten clones.

As concerns this clonotype: The antigen it recognizes is unknown.

Study-wide findings and limitations: Whether the expanded NKG2C-expressing T cell clones were specific for HCMV antigens was left unclear. Those dominant clonotypes were again the most abundant among CD3+CD56-NKG2C+ cells in a handful of donors, at about 25-60.1%. In over five donors, the dominant CD3+CD56+NKG2C+ clonotypes were among the top 10 CD8+ clonotypes and accounted for about 1.0-8% of CD8+ T cells.

Input material: blood T cells: a sorted CD56 or NKG2C T cell subset, CD4+ or CD8+ T cells, or bulk PBMC T cells (not recorded which). The chain employs TRBV20-1 and TRBJ2-1. This receptor was obtained from a woman aged 18 to 75 in good health. The CDR3: CSARYRGTYNEQFF.